Shown below are 15 T cell receptor beta chains from a single sample sequenced in a study of radiotherapy plus CTLA-4 blockade in lung cancer. The assay was immunoSEQ multiplex PCR, and TCRdb's table has in-frame clones only and misses some. This sample has about 97,000 clones, with about 70% found just once. Sequencing was performed on peripheral blood, taken from a patient treated with radiotherapy plus ipilimumab. The receptor source for this set is a human donor with non-small cell lung cancer who had a partial response to radiotherapy plus ipilimumab. Some clones in this sample may be carry-over from other donors' samples.

The chain links TRBV6-5 to TRBJ2-3, with 7 bases that match TRBD1. The CDR3 is 16 residues long. Germline V gene lookup returns CDR1 MNHEY and CDR2 SVGAGI. Trimming took 0 bases from V and 1 from J; bases not matched to a gene: 4. The CDR3 sequence is CASSYSRGWGTDTQYF. Here the CDR3 DNA reads TGTGCCAGCAGTTACTCCAGGGGGTGGGGCACAGATACGCAGTATTTT.

Only a few counts were recorded for this clone. The V and J genes are TRBV7-7 and TRBJ1-3; no clear D. Germline assignment: CDR1 SSHAT and CDR2 FNYEAQ (reference sequence). There are 12 residues in the CDR3. The ends were cut back, 7 bases at V and 4 bases at J, with 8 bases in the middle. The DNA for the CDR3 is TGTGCCAGCACGAGCTGCGGAAACACCATATATTTT. It translates to CASTSCGNTIYF. Drawing the rest from reference TRBV7-7 and TRBJ1-3, the complete variable domain is GAGVSQSPRYKVTKRGQDVTLRCDPISSHATLYWYQQALGQGPEFLTYFNYEAQPDKSGLPSDRFSAERPEGSISTLTIQRTEQRDSAMYRCASTSCGNTIYFGEGSWLTVV.

The CDR3 spells CASLQNNEQFF. CDR3 nucleotides: TGTGCCAGCCTCCAGAACAATGAGCAGTTCTTC. The rearrangement uses TRBV28 and TRBJ2-1; no clear D. Trimming cost V 8 bases and J 5 bases, with 7 bases left between them. Germline V gene lookup returns CDR1 MDHEN and CDR2 SYDVKM. The CDR3 sequence is 11 residues long.

This clone has only a few counts. This rearrangement joins TRBV5-5 to TRBJ2-3, with 9 bases aligning to TRBD1. Germline assignment: CDR1 SGHKS and CDR2 YYEKEE (reference sequence). This CDR3 has 14 residues. J gave up 3 bases and V 5 bases, and 4 bases lay outside the gene matches. The CDR3, as DNA: TGTGCCAGCAGTTTTGACAGGGGGACAGATACGCAGTATTTT. Translation gives CASSFDRGTDTQYF.

The chain recombines TRBV2 with TRBJ1-5, with TRBD1 as a possible D gene (5 bases). CDR1 SNHLY and CDR2 FYNNEI come from the germline V gene. Trimming took off 5 bases at V and 0 bases at J, with 11 bases between the two ends. This CDR3 comprises 15 residues. The CDR3: CASSSDSYSNQPQHF. In nucleotides, the CDR3 is TGTGCCAGCAGTTCCGACAGTTATAGCAATCAGCCCCAGCATTTT.

The chain has TRBV5-1 and TRBJ2-1; 11 positions match TRBD2. The length of the CDR3 is 14 residues. V lost 5 bases to trimming and J lost 8 bases; unmatched junction nucleotides: 6. Germline lookup yields CDR1 SGHRS and CDR2 YFSETQ. The CDR3 nucleotides are TGCGCCAGCAGGGGTACTAGCGGGAGCTATGAGCAGTTCTTC. It is translated as CASRGTSGSYEQFF.

V gene TRBV7-2 combines with J gene TRBJ2-7; 11 bases fit TRBD2. The CDR3 loop spans 15 amino acids. V was pared by 5 bases and J by 3 bases, with 6 bases of the junction left unmatched. Germline CDR1 and CDR2: SGHTA and FQGNSA. CDR3 residues: CASSPGLAENYEQYF. CDR3 nucleotides: TGTGCCAGCAGCCCGGGACTAGCGGAGAACTACGAGCAGTACTTC. Full variable domain (remainder filled in from reference TRBV7-2 and TRBJ2-7): GAGVSQSPSNKVTEKGKDVELRCDPISGHTALYWYRQSLGQGLEFLIYFQGNSAPDKSGLPSDRFSAERTGGSVSTLTIQRTQQEDSAVYLCASSPGLAENYEQYFGPGTRLTVT.

CDR3 residues: CASSRERDGVSGYTF. Written as DNA, the CDR3 is TGTGCCAGCAGTCGTGAGAGGGATGGGGTTTCTGGCTACACCTTC. This sequence joins TRBV2 and TRBJ1-2; D uncertain. V lost 5 bases and J lost 7, with 20 bases in between. This CDR3 has 15 residues. Germline lookup yields CDR1 SNHLY and CDR2 FYNNEI.

The V call is TRBV5-6, the J call TRBJ1-3; no firm D call. Germline CDR1 is SGHDT and CDR2 is YYEEEE. CDR3 length: 16 residues. Trimming left V 0 bases short and J 0 bases short, with 10 bases between. CDR3 sequence: CASSLAGGNSGNTIYF. DNA of the CDR3: TGTGCCAGCAGCTTGGCCGGAGGCAACTCTGGAAACACCATATATTTT.

The chain combines TRBV29-1 with TRBJ2-7; no clear D gene. The V and J ends lost 7 bases and 3 bases respectively, with 10 bases between them. This CDR3 spans 11 amino acids. Germline V gene lookup returns CDR1 SQVTM and CDR2 ANQGSEA. CDR3 amino acids: CSGQTDYEQYF. In DNA, the CDR3 is TGCAGCGGCCAAACTGACTACGAGCAGTACTTC.

The rearrangement uses TRBV11-3 and TRBJ2-1; possible D gene TRBD2, 5 bases. Germline V gene sequence: CDR1 SGHNT, CDR2 YENEEA. V was pared by 5 bases and J by 7 bases, with 12 bases between. This CDR3 is built from 13 residues. For the CDR3, the DNA is TGTGCCAGCAGCGGGTCGAGAGGGAATGAGCAGTTCTTC. The encoded protein is CASSGSRGNEQFF.

The chain joins TRBV4-3 to TRBJ1-1, with 11 positions matching TRBD1. Trimming removed 0 bases from V and 1 base from J; junction bases left unmatched: 4. The CDR3 length is 17 residues. CDR1 LGHNA and CDR2 YSLEER come from the germline V gene. CDR3 protein: CASSQDWTGGRNTEAFF. The CDR3 DNA is TGCGCCAGCAGCCAAGACTGGACAGGGGGCAGGAACACTGAAGCTTTCTTT.

CDR3 in DNA: TGTGCCAGCATAGCGGGAGTGAACTCCTACGAGCAGTACTTC. Amino acid sequence: CASIAGVNSYEQYF. This chain uses TRBV28 with TRBJ2-7; 9 bases line up with TRBD2. V lost 7 bases, J lost 0 bases, and 4 bases stayed unmatched. The CDR3 has 14 amino acids. Germline CDR1 and CDR2: MDHEN and SYDVKM.

This clone appeared a few times. The rearrangement uses TRBV6-6 and TRBJ1-4, with D uncertain. The germline CDR1 and CDR2 sequences are MNHNY and SVGAGI (reference sequence). CDR3 length: 15 residues. Trimming shortened V by 6 bases and J by 3 bases, and 14 bases separated the two germline ends. The CDR3, as DNA: TGTGCCAGCAGATTAGACCTGAGGTCTAATGAAAAACTGTTTTTT. Protein: CASRLDLRSNEKLFF.

This chain uses TRBV5-4 with TRBJ2-6; TRBD2 aligns across 10 bases. CDR1 is SGHNT, CDR2 YYREEE, per germline (reference sequence). Germline trimming cut 2 bases from V and 3 bases from J; bases unmatched to any gene: 8. CDR3 length: 18 residues. The CDR3 spells CASSFPSGSLGGANVLTF. CDR3 bases: TGTGCCAGCAGCTTTCCTAGCGGGAGTTTAGGTGGGGCCAACGTCCTGACTTTC.